This T cell receptor (beta chain) was sequenced in a study of TIL therapy for anti-PD-1-resistant metastatic lung cancer. Germline values: CDR1 ENHRY, CDR2 SYGVKD. The CDR3 runs to 14 residues. V was trimmed by 6 bases and J by 0 bases, leaving 11 bases between them. The libraries were made with immunoSEQ v3. Measured with immunoSEQ multiplex PCR; TCRdb has only the in-frame clones, and not every one. The sample consists of around 20,000 clones, 60% to 80% of them appearing once. Specified time point: pre-treatment sample, taken before nivolumab and TIL therapy. This specimen was blood, taken at baseline. The V gene is TRBV10-3, the J gene TRBJ1-1; D unclear. This sequence was found in a person aged 25 to 79 with non-small cell lung cancer. CDR3 DNA: TGTGCCATCAGCACGGGATCCATGAACACTGAAGCTTTCTTT. Its translation: CAISTGSMNTEAFF.